The next 23 T cell receptor beta chains were all read from a single sample in a study of metastatic and nonmetastatic thyroid tumors. All patients were untreated before thyroid surgery. TCRdb re-called clones via MiXCR from the PCR reads. Here the sample spans 15,000 to 19,000 clones, around 3.8% being singletons. Source material: tumor tissue. The origin of the receptors is a female donor with papillary thyroid cancer or a benign thyroid nodule (not recorded which). Some clones in this sample may be carry-over from other donors' samples.

CDR3 nucleotides: TGTGCCAGCACCTTGGGACAGGGAGATGAAAAACTGTTTTTT. This sequence encodes CASTLGQGDEKLFF. The chain recombines TRBV6-1 with TRBJ1-4; 9 bases match TRBD1. The V gene's germline CDR1 is MNHNS and CDR2 SASEGT. This CDR3 comprises 14 residues. Trimming took 7 bases from V and 6 from J; bases not matched to a gene: 6.

By frequency in the sample, this clone is medium-sized. The chain joins TRBV5-5 to TRBJ2-7; no firm D call. The CDR3 is 12 residues long. V gave up 3 bases and J gave up 2 bases, with 6 bases separating them. In germline, CDR1 is SGHKS, CDR2 YYEKEE (reference sequence). The CDR3 DNA reads TGTGCCAGCAGCTGGACGACCTACGAGCAGTACTTC. This translates into CASSWTTYEQYF.

This clone has more than one count but fewer than ten. V usage is TRBV20-1 and J usage is TRBJ2-7, with D uncertain. The germline V gene has CDR1 DFQATT and CDR2 SNEGSKA (reference sequence). Between the trimmed V and J ends, which lost 3 bases and 4 bases, there was a span of 10 bases. CDR3 length: 12 amino acids. The CDR3, as DNA: TGCAGTGCTAGCCTAGTTCAGTACGAGCAGTACTTC. Its translation is CSASLVQYEQYF.

This clone has just a few counts. Written as DNA, the CDR3 is TGCGCCAGCAGCTTGGGACTAGGAGCCCGGAACACCGGGGAGCTGTTTTTT. Translated: CASSLGLGARNTGELFF. The J gene is TRBJ2-2, the V gene TRBV5-1, with D perhaps TRBD2 (6 bases). V gave up 0 bases and J gave up 1 base, with 13 bases separating them. The germline CDR1 and CDR2 sequences are SGHRS and YFSETQ. The CDR3 length is 17 residues.

The chain recombines TRBV28 with TRBJ2-7; 7 positions agree with TRBD2. Per the germline V gene, CDR1 is MDHEN and CDR2 is SYDVKM. CDR3 size: 15 residues. V lost 4 bases to trimming and J lost 4 bases; unmatched junction nucleotides: 10. The CDR3: CASSSPRDGRYEQYF. The CDR3 DNA reads TGTGCCAGCAGTTCCCCCCGAGACGGGAGGTACGAGCAGTACTTC.

The table lists this clone with many counts. The chain employs TRBV28 and TRBJ2-7, with TRBD1 as a possible D gene (7 bases). The germline V and J ends were trimmed by 8 bases and 0 bases, with 17 bases remaining between them. CDR1 and CDR2 (germline): MDHEN, SYDVKM. The CDR3 has 15 residues. The CDR3 sequence: CASCSGGRSSYEQYF. The DNA of the CDR3 is TGTGCCAGCTGCTCAGGGGGGAGAAGCTCCTACGAGCAGTACTTC.

Only a few counts were recorded for this clone. The gene calls are TRBV5-6 and TRBJ2-6, with D perhaps TRBD2 (5 bases). The CDR3 totals 18 residues. CDR1 is SGHDT and CDR2 is YYEEEE in the germline V gene. Trimming stripped 0 bases from V and 2 bases from J, with 15 bases between. CDR3 nucleotides: TGTGCCAGCAGCTTGGGGGAGCTATACTCCCCTGGGGCCAACGTCCTGACTTTC. Its translation: CASSLGELYSPGANVLTF.

This clone showed up just a few times. Other DNA sequences within the sample encode an identical CDR3. The CDR3 spells CASSFGGAGEQFF. The DNA of the CDR3 is TGTGCCAGCAGCTTCGGCGGTGCCGGTGAGCAGTTCTTC. The chain carries TRBV7-9 and TRBJ2-1; the D is unclear. CDR3 length: 13 amino acids. V was trimmed by 3 bases and J by 9 bases, leaving 12 bases between them. The germline gives CDR1 SEHNR, CDR2 FQNEAQ (reference sequence).

This clone appeared a few times. This chain joins TRBV7-9 and TRBJ1-4; D ambiguous. The germline V gene encodes CDR1 SEHNR and CDR2 FQNEAQ (reference sequence). V dropped 7 bases and J dropped 8 bases, with 17 bases sitting between them. The CDR3 loop spans 14 amino acids. The CDR3 spells CASIIGRYNEKLFF. DNA for the CDR3: TGTGCCAGCATTATTGGTAGGTATAACGAAAAACTGTTTTTT.

This rearrangement joins TRBV24-1 to TRBJ2-7; TRBD2 is a possible D gene (5 bases). Trimming removed 2 bases at V and 2 bases at J, with 6 bases between. Germline V gene data show CDR1 as KGHDR and CDR2 as SFDVKD. The CDR3 runs 13 residues. CDR3 DNA: TGTGCCACCAGTGATTCCGGGGCCTACGAGCAGTACTTC. Translating gives CATSDSGAYEQYF.

This clone was recorded a few times. This chain uses TRBV29-1 with TRBJ2-1, with TRBD2 identical over 11 bases. V trimming: 6 bases; J trimming: 5 bases; junction bases outside the gene matches: 3. The germline gives CDR1 SQVTM, CDR2 ANQGSEA. The CDR3 sequence is 13 residues long. The CDR3 coding sequence is TGCAGCGTAGATAGCGGGAGGGACAATGAGCAGTTCTTC. It yields the protein CSVDSGRDNEQFF.

V gene TRBV7-3 combines with J gene TRBJ2-1; D possibly matches TRBD1 or TRBD2 (5 bases each). There are 14 residues in the CDR3. Germline CDR1 and CDR2: SGHTA and FQGTGA. Trimming shortened V by 5 bases and J by 0 bases, and 8 bases separated the two germline ends. CDR3 in DNA: TGTGCCAGCAGCCGAGGGGACTCCTACAATGAGCAGTTCTTC. Translation: CASSRGDSYNEQFF.

V and J are TRBV15 and TRBJ2-7; D is possibly TRBD1 or TRBD2 (5 bases each). V lost 3 bases to trimming and J lost 0 bases, with 9 bases between them. Per germline, CDR1 LNHNV and CDR2 YYDKDF (reference sequence). The CDR3 sequence is 14 residues long. The CDR3 bases are TGTGCCACCAGCAGCGAGGGGATCTCCTACGAGCAGTACTTC. It codes for CATSSEGISYEQYF.

This clone was counted only a few times. The chain combines TRBV7-2 with TRBJ2-7; TRBD2 agrees at 8 bases. CDR3 length equals 18 residues. Germline values: CDR1 SGHTA, CDR2 FQGNSA. The V and J ends lost 5 bases and 5 bases, in that order; junction bases with no gene match: 20. CDR3 bases: TGTGCCAGCAGCATTAGGACTAGCTGGATCGACTGGGGTGACGAGCAGTACTTC. Its protein product is CASSIRTSWIDWGDEQYF.

This clone was seen more than once but under ten times. Compared with germline, one end of the junction differs, possibly owing to a read error. The chain employs TRBV27 and TRBJ2-1; TRBD1 aligns across 7 bases. Germline CDR1 MNHEY, CDR2 SMNVEV (reference sequence). This CDR3 contains 13 residues. The CDR3, as DNA: TGTGCCAGCAGCGAGGGACAGTACAATGGGCAGTTCTTC. Amino acid sequence: CASSEGQYNGQFF.

The gene calls are TRBV12-3 or TRBV12-4 and TRBJ1-2; 11 bases agree with TRBD1. The V and J ends lost 5 bases and 8 bases, in that order; junction bases with no gene match: 7. This CDR3 is built from 14 residues. The CDR3 region has the DNA TGTGCCAGCAGTACCGGACAGGGGGCATTGGGCTACACCTTC. Residues: CASSTGQGALGYTF.

In this sample, this clone is medium-sized. This rearrangement joins TRBV20-1 to TRBJ2-5; 10 nucleotides line up with TRBD1. With V trimmed by 6 bases and J by 5 bases, 6 bases remained unmatched. This CDR3 is 13 amino acids long. CDR1 DFQATT and CDR2 SNEGSKA come from the germline V gene (reference sequence). CDR3 sequence: CSAPGQGLETQYF. The CDR3 region has the DNA TGCAGTGCCCCGGGACAGGGGCTGGAGACCCAGTACTTC.

By share, this clone counts as medium-sized. J is TRBJ2-7 and V is TRBV5-1; D remains ambiguous. The length of the CDR3 is 15 residues. Germline V CDR1 and CDR2: SGHRS, YFSETQ. V lost 0 bases and J 3 bases, leaving 13 bases between the germline ends. In DNA, the CDR3 is TGCGCCAGCAGCTTGGAGGCCGGAAGAGTCTACGAGCAGTACTTC. Residues: CASSLEAGRVYEQYF.

This clone was counted only a few times. This chain connects TRBV6-1 to TRBJ1-1; 7 bases fit TRBD1. The V gene end was trimmed by 3 bases and the J gene end by 8 bases; junction bases not matched to a gene: 6. CDR1 and CDR2 from the germline V gene are MNHNS and SASEGT. The CDR3 spans 13 residues. CDR3 sequence: CASSDYRGQEAFF. The CDR3, as DNA: TGTGCCAGCAGTGACTACAGGGGTCAGGAAGCTTTCTTT.

This clone is labeled as medium-sized. The gene calls are TRBV6-2 or TRBV6-3 and TRBJ2-5, with TRBD2 identical over 7 bases. CDR3 length: 16 residues. Trimming removed 5 bases from V and 6 bases from J; junction bases left unmatched: 15. Germline CDR1 and CDR2: MNHEY and SVGEGT. The CDR3 region is CASSKSPAGDLKTQYF. CDR3 in DNA: TGTGCCAGCAGTAAGTCCCCCGCGGGAGATTTGAAGACCCAGTACTTC.

The chain joins TRBV20-1 to TRBJ1-2; a weak D match, TRBD1 (5 bases). The germline CDR1 and CDR2 sequences are DFQATT and SNEGSKA (reference sequence). The CDR3 consists of 13 residues. Trimming pared 6 bases from V and 6 bases from J, leaving 17 bases between. CDR3 sequence (DNA): TGCAGTGCGGGGGGATCAAGCATGAATGGCTACACCTTC. It specifies CSAGGSSMNGYTF.

This clone has more than one count but fewer than ten. The chain recombines TRBV6-2 or TRBV6-3 with TRBJ2-1; either TRBD1 or TRBD2 may supply D (5 bases each). CDR1 and CDR2 (germline): MNHEY, SVGEGT. The V gene lost 6 bases and the J gene lost 7 bases, with 7 bases spanning the gap. The CDR3 contains 11 residues. The CDR3 sequence is CASRGENEQFF. Here the CDR3 DNA reads TGTGCCAGCAGGGGGGAGAATGAGCAGTTCTTC.

At least ten counts were recorded for this clone. This chain connects TRBV9 to TRBJ2-1, with 8 bases fitting TRBD2. CDR1 SGDLS and CDR2 YYNGEE come from the germline V gene. The CDR3 has 16 amino acids. The ends lost 3 bases at V and 4 bases at J; junction bases unmatched: 9. As DNA, the CDR3 is TGTGCCAGCAGCGCTGGGACTAGTGGGTTTTACAATGAGCAGTTCTTC. Its translation is CASSAGTSGFYNEQFF. The full variable domain, completed using reference TRBV9 and TRBJ2-1, is DSGVTQTPKHLITATGQRVTLRCSPRSGDLSVYWYQQSLDQGLQFLIQYYNGEERAKGNILERFSAQQFPDLHSELNLSSLELGDSALYFCASSAGTSGFYNEQFFGPGTRLTVL.